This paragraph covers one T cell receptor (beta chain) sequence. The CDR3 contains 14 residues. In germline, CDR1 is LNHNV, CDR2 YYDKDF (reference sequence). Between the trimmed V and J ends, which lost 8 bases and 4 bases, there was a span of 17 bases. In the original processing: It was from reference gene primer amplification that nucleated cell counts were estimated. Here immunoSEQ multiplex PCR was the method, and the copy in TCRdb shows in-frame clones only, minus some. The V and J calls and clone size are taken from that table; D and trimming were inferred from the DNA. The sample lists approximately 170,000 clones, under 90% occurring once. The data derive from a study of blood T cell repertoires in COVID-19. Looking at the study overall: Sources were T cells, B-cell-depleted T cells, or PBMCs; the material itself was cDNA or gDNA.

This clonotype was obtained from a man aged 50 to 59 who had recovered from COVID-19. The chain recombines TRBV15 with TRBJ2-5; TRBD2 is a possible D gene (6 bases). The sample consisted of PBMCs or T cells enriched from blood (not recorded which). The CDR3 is CATRVGGIGETQYF. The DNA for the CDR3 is TGTGCCACCCGGGTCGGAGGGATTGGAGAGACCCAGTACTTC. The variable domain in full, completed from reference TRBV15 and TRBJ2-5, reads DAMVIQNPRYQVTQFGKPVTLSCSQTLNHNVMYWYQQKSSQAPKLLFHYYDKDFNNEADTPDNFQSRRPNTSFCFLDIRSPGLGDTAMYLCATRVGGIGETQYFGPGTRLLVL.